This T cell receptor beta chain was captured in a study of regulatory T cells in long-lasting Graves disease. Study results and limitations: The small sample size may have reduced accuracy. Among persistent patients, a larger number of public clonotypes were shared (around 2,700) than among newly diagnosed patients (about 970).

Time point here: persistent/refractory GD, antithyroid drugs over 5 years with positive TRAb. The TCR library was made from RNA that had been extracted from PBMCs in TRIzol. Graves' disease diagnosis relied on American Thyroid Association guidelines. Arm-PCR with iRepertoire HTBI primers amplified the CDR3 regions for these TCR beta libraries. MiXCR, run by TCRdb on the multiplex PCR reads, gives a single entry per CDR3 protein. The repertoire holds hundreds of thousands of distinct CDR3 sequences, with about a fifth as singletons. Comment on this clonotype: Its target is unknown.

V trimming: 5 bases; J trimming: 0 bases; junction bases outside the gene matches: 4. Germline CDR1 SGHRS, CDR2 YFSETQ. CDR3 length equals 15 residues. The sample in question was peripheral blood mononuclear cells (PBMCs), obtained when the disease was refractory, from a patient treated with antithyroid drugs. The sequence derives from a female donor with Graves disease. The chain joins TRBV5-1 to TRBJ2-3; 9 nucleotides align to TRBD2. The CDR3 DNA reads as TGCGCCAGCAGTATTCTAGCGGGAAGCACAGATACGCAGTATTTT. Translated, it gives CASSILAGSTDTQYF.